These T cell receptor beta chains were read from a single sample in a study of cytomegalovirus exposure and HLA in healthy donors. Only in-frame clones appear in the TCRdb table, and some are missing; sequencing was by immunoSEQ multiplex PCR. The sample has some 200,000 clones, about 80% seen once. Material: PBMCs. These receptors came from a woman aged 25 to 39 in good health and CMV-seronegative. The CDR3 runs from the conserved cysteine through the conserved F or W. Fields, in order: D gene, V gene, J gene, clone size, CDR3 DNA, CDR3 protein. The D gene is left open where the match is weak. Some rows mark clone size as missing; the rest say once, few, many or name a class of expanded clone.

NA	TRBV30	TRBJ2-5	NA	TGTGCCTGGAGTCGAAACTCCCTCGAGACCCAGTACTTC	CAWSRNSLETQYF
NA	TRBV19	TRBJ2-3	once	TGTGCCAGTACCCGGGACTCCACAGATACGCAGTATTTT	CASTRDSTDTQYF
NA	TRBV19	TRBJ2-5	NA	TGTGCCAGCACATACGGTGGGTCGGACCGGGGTACCCAGTACTTC	CASTYGGSDRGTQYF
TRBD1	TRBV15	TRBJ2-7	NA	TGTGCCACCAGCAGAGATCGGGGACAGGCATACGAGCAGTACTTC	CATSRDRGQAYEQYF
NA	TRBV7-2	TRBJ2-7	once	TGTGCCAGCAGCTTAGACAGTAGCGGATACTACGAGCAGTACTTC	CASSLDSSGYYEQYF
TRBD1	TRBV19	TRBJ2-6	NA	TGTGCCAGTAGTATAGGTCCACTACAGGGGACCTACTCTGGGGCCAACGTCCTGACTTTC	CASSIGPLQGTYSGANVLTF
TRBD1	TRBV19	TRBJ2-4	NA	TGTGCCAGTAGTATAATGGGGACAGGGCTATCCATTCAGTACTTC	CASSIMGTGLSIQYF
NA	TRBV7-9	TRBJ2-7	NA	TGTGCCAGCAGCTCCACAGGGAACGAGCAGTACTTC	CASSSTGNEQYF
TRBD1	TRBV27	TRBJ1-5	few	TGTGCCAGCAGTTTATGGGGACAGGGGGCAAATCAGCCCCAGCATTTT	CASSLWGQGANQPQHF
TRBD2	TRBV9	TRBJ2-1	few	TGTGCCAGCAGCAGAGGACTAGCGGGAGGTTCCTACAATGAGCAGTTCTTC	CASSRGLAGGSYNEQFF
TRBD2	TRBV10-3	TRBJ2-7	few	TGTGCCATGGGACTAGCGGGCTCCTACGAGCAGTACTTC	CAMGLAGSYEQYF
NA	TRBV7-2	TRBJ1-1	NA	TGTGCCAGCAGCTTATACGGGTTGGCCACTGAAGCTTTCTTT	CASSLYGLATEAFF
TRBD2	TRBV5-1	TRBJ2-5	NA	TGCGCCAGCAGCTTGGTCCTAGCGGGGGGTAAGGAGACCCAGTACTTC	CASSLVLAGGKETQYF
NA	TRBV18	TRBJ2-5	NA	TGTGCCAGCTCGCGGACAGAACAAGAGACCCAGTACTTC	CASSRTEQETQYF
TRBD2	TRBV9	TRBJ2-7	NA	TGTGCCAGCAGCGTGGGAGGGCTTCCCTCTGACGAGCAGTACTTC	CASSVGGLPSDEQYF
NA	TRBV27	TRBJ2-7	NA	TGTGCCAGCATGCCTGGGGGGATCCCCTACGAGCAGTACTTC	CASMPGGIPYEQYF
TRBD1	TRBV19	TRBJ1-2	once	TGTGCCAGTAGACCCGAGGACAGGGGGTATGGTGGCTACACCTTC	CASRPEDRGYGGYTF
NA	TRBV6-5	TRBJ2-7	NA	TGTGCCACCCCCTTTTGGGGCTGCTCCTACGAGCAGTACTTC	CATPFWGCSYEQYF